A selection of T cell receptor beta chains follows, all from one sample in a study of identical twins. One entry per CDR3 protein results from TCRdb running MiXCR on the 5' RACE reads. This repertoire shows 200,000 to 250,000 distinct CDR3 sequences, over 9.5% found once; its top ten account for 10%. What was sequenced was memory T cells sorted from blood. The receptors stem from a man aged 50 or older in good health. Each CDR3 is given with its conserved first and last residue. Fields, in order: D gene, J gene, V gene, clone size, CDR3 DNA, CDR3 protein. D genes are given only for firm matches. Clone size is given for some rows only: seen once, a few or many times, or a class if the clone is expanded.

>NA|TRBJ1-2|TRBV28|many
TGTGCCAGCAGTTTATCGGGGGGCGCATATGGCTACACCTTC
CASSLSGGAYGYTF
>NA|TRBJ2-3|TRBV7-2|many
TGTGCCAGCAGCTGGCCCGGTACGCAGTATTTT
CASSWPGTQYF
>TRBD2|TRBJ2-6|TRBV20-1|NA
TGCAGTGCTAGAGATCCCGGACTAGCGGGAGGATCTGGGGCCAACGTCCTGACTTTC
CSARDPGLAGGSGANVLTF
>NA|TRBJ1-1|TRBV18|few
TGTGCCAGCTCACCAGAGGTCCCCGGTGAAGCTTTCTTT
CASSPEVPGEAFF
>NA|TRBJ2-3|TRBV9|few
TGTGCCAGCAGCCTCCCCCCGGTAAGGGATACGCAGTATTTT
CASSLPPVRDTQYF
>NA|TRBJ2-7|TRBV10-2|many
TGCGCCAGCAGTGTGGTTGGGGGCGGGAGAGCGGTCGAGCAGTACTTC
CASSVVGGGRAVEQYF
>TRBD1|TRBJ2-7|TRBV28|many
TGTGCCAGCAGTTTCAATCCCGGACAGGGGTTCTACGAGCAGTACTTC
CASSFNPGQGFYEQYF
>TRBD1|TRBJ2-7|TRBV6-5|NA
TGTGCCAGCAGTTACGGCAGGGGGCTGTACGAGCAGTACTTC
CASSYGRGLYEQYF
>NA|TRBJ2-7|TRBV12-3/TRBV12-4|few
TGTGCCAGCAGTTTAGACCCCGTGGGGAACGAGCAGTACTTC
CASSLDPVGNEQYF
>NA|TRBJ2-3|TRBV27|NA
TGTGCCAGCAGTTTAACAATACTGCGCACAGATACGCAGTATTTT
CASSLTILRTDTQYF
>TRBD1|TRBJ2-3|TRBV6-2/TRBV6-3|few
TGTGCCAGCAAGGACAGGGGGGTAACAGATACGCAGTATTTT
CASKDRGVTDTQYF
>TRBD1|TRBJ2-7|TRBV6-5|NA
TGTGCCAGCAGTTACAACAGGGACAGGGGGTACGAGCAGTACTTC
CASSYNRDRGYEQYF
>NA|TRBJ1-5|TRBV20-1|many
TGCAGTGCCGAGGGGTGGGTCAATCAGCCCCAGCATTTT
CSAEGWVNQPQHF
>TRBD2|TRBJ2-1|TRBV7-2|many
TGTGCCAGCAGCATAAGCGGGAGTCACTACAATGAGCAGTTCTTC
CASSISGSHYNEQFF
>TRBD2|TRBJ2-3|TRBV10-3|many
TGTGCCATCAGCGCGAGCGGGGACACGCAGTATTTT
CAISASGDTQYF
>NA|TRBJ2-5|TRBV7-3|few
TGTGCCAGCAGTTTACTAGGGGGAGAGACCCAGTACTTC
CASSLLGGETQYF
>NA|TRBJ1-4|TRBV4-2|many
TGTGCCAGCAGCCCAGCGCCTGGGGAAAAACTGTTTTTT
CASSPAPGEKLFF
>TRBD1|TRBJ2-7|TRBV7-2|NA
TGTGCCAGCAGCTTAGCGACGGGACAGGGCGGCGAGCAGTACTTC
CASSLATGQGGEQYF
>NA|TRBJ2-1|TRBV4-3|few
TGCGCCAGCAGCCAAGAAGACAGATGGAATGAGCAGTTCTTC
CASSQEDRWNEQFF
>NA|TRBJ2-4|TRBV4-1|few
TGCGCCAGCAGCCAGAGGATGGGGGGGGGCTTCGAAAACATTCAGTACTTC
CASSQRMGGGFENIQYF
>NA|TRBJ2-3|TRBV10-3|few
TGTGCCATCAGGACGGACCGGCGGATCCATACGCAGTATTTT
CAIRTDRRIHTQYF
>NA|TRBJ2-5|TRBV12-3/TRBV12-4|many
TGTGCCAGCAGTTCAACCCCGAAGACCCAGTACTTC
CASSSTPKTQYF
>NA|TRBJ1-1|TRBV7-2|many
TGTGCCAGCAGCCAAATCATGGGGGAAGCTTTCTTT
CASSQIMGEAFF
>TRBD1|TRBJ2-3|TRBV28|NA
TGTGCCAGCAGTCCAAACCGGGACAGGGACATTGGTCGCACAGATACGCAGTATTTT
CASSPNRDRDIGRTDTQYF
>NA|TRBJ2-2|TRBV20-1|many
TGCAGTGCCGGAATAGACATATACACCGGGGAGCTGTTTTTT
CSAGIDIYTGELFF